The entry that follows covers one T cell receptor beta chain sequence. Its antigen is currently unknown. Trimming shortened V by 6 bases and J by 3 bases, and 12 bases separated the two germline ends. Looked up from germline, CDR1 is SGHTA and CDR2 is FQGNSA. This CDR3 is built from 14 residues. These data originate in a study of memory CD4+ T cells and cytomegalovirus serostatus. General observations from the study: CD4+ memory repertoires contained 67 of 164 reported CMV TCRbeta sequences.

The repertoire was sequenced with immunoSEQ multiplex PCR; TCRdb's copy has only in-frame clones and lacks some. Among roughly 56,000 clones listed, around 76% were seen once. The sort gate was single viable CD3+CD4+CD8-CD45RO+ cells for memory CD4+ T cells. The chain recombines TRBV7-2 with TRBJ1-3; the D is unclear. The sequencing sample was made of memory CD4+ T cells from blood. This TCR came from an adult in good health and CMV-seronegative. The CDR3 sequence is CASRLQVLGNTIYF. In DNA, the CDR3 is TGTGCCAGCAGACTCCAAGTTCTTGGAAACACCATATATTTT.